This passage covers 10 T cell receptor beta chains from one sample sequenced in a study of cytomegalovirus exposure and HLA in healthy donors (dated by TCRdb to the late 2010s). Libraries came from the immunoSEQ multiplex PCR assay. For the multiplex PCR, a mixture combining 60 forward primers for TCR Vbeta segments and 13 reverse primers for TCR Jbeta segments was used. The source is immuneACCESS, and TCRdb retained only in-frame sequences with V and J called. Part of the clones is not carried over; for the studies checked, unresolved V genes explain less than half of this, and the remainder is unexplained. The sample profile shows around 200,000 clones; approximately 59% of them were found once. The ten largest clones capture roughly 2.9% of the sample. The sequenced sample was PBMCs. These receptors were taken from a man in his forties in good health and CMV-seronegative.

CDR3 region: CSVEAGIRNTEAFF. The CDR3 DNA reads as TGCAGCGTTGAAGCAGGGATTCGAAACACTGAAGCTTTCTTT. The chain employs TRBV29-1 and TRBJ1-1; D might be TRBD1 (5 bases). The germline V gene has CDR1 SQVTM and CDR2 ANQGSEA. The CDR3 is made up of 14 amino acids. V dropped 1 base and J dropped 2 bases, with 11 bases sitting between them.

V and J are TRBV7-9 and TRBJ1-6, with D possibly being TRBD1 (5 bases). Germline V gives CDR1 SEHNR, CDR2 FQNEAQ (reference sequence). The V end lost 5 bases, the J end lost 0 bases, and 14 bases lay between the germline ends. The CDR3 is made up of 17 amino acids. CDR3 coding DNA: TGTGCCAGCAGCCCGGGACTACTACCCTCCTATAATTCACCCCTCCACTTT. Protein: CASSPGLLPSYNSPLHF.

In its sample, this clone was seen a few times. V usage is TRBV6-6 and J usage is TRBJ1-5, with TRBD1 as a possible D gene (5 bases). The V end was cut by 8 bases, the J end by 4 bases, with 12 bases between. This CDR3 contains 13 residues. CDR1 is MNHNY, CDR2 SVGAGI, per germline (reference sequence). For the CDR3, the DNA is TGTGCCAGCCGGGACGGACTAAATCAGCCCCAGCATTTT. Translation gives CASRDGLNQPQHF.

V is TRBV5-4 and J is TRBJ2-1; D is unresolved. The CDR3 length is 13 residues. The ends were cut back, 1 base at V and 10 bases at J, with 12 bases in the middle. Germline lookup yields CDR1 SGHNT and CDR2 YYREEE (reference sequence). CDR3 sequence reads: CASSLISLEEQFF. CDR3 bases: TGTGCCAGCAGCTTGATTAGCTTGGAAGAGCAGTTCTTC.

The chain is built from TRBV2 and TRBJ2-1; a possible D gene is TRBD2 (5 bases). This CDR3 comprises 15 residues. V lost 7 bases to trimming and J lost 7 bases, with 20 bases between them. Germline CDR1 and CDR2: SNHLY and FYNNEI. The CDR3 sequence is CASNGKPGSVNEQFF. The CDR3, as DNA: TGTGCCAGCAACGGAAAGCCGGGATCGGTAAATGAGCAGTTCTTC.

The genes are TRBV5-1 and TRBJ2-3; D may be TRBD2 (5 bases). CDR3 length: 15 amino acids. Germline assignment: CDR1 SGHRS and CDR2 YFSETQ. The V end was cut by 4 bases, the J end by 3 bases, with 15 bases between. CDR3 in DNA: TGCGCCAGCAGCCTTCAACGAGGGTCGACAGATACGCAGTATTTT. It translates to CASSLQRGSTDTQYF.

About this clone itself: An end of the junction differs from the germline gene, which may be a read error. The same CDR3 is also encoded by other DNA sequences in this sample. V is TRBV27 and J is TRBJ2-5, with 7 bases lining up with TRBD1. This CDR3 is built from 14 residues. Germline loops: CDR1 MNHEY, CDR2 SMNVEV (reference sequence). The CDR3: CASSPGTAQETQYF. The CDR3 nucleotides are TGTGCCAGCAGTCCCGGGACAGCCCAAGAGACCCAATACTTC.

This clone was recorded once. The V gene is TRBV15, the J gene TRBJ2-5, with 10 bases lining up with TRBD2. Germline V gives CDR1 LNHNV, CDR2 YYDKDF (reference sequence). The length of the CDR3 is 14 residues. J gave up 1 base and V 6 bases, and 2 bases lay outside the gene matches. CDR3 in amino acids: CATRASGGQETQYF. CDR3 coding DNA: TGTGCCACCAGGGCTAGCGGGGGCCAAGAGACCCAGTACTTC.

This clone has only a few counts. The chain has TRBV25-1 and TRBJ1-2, with D maybe TRBD1 (6 bases). This CDR3 has 13 residues. The germline CDR1 and CDR2 sequences are MGHDK and SYGVNS. V was pared by 4 bases and J by 8 bases, with 14 bases between. The CDR3 coding sequence is TGTGCCAGCAGTGTGTTGGCAGGGGACGGCTACACCTTC. It yields the protein CASSVLAGDGYTF.

This chain links TRBV7-2 with TRBJ2-3; 7 nucleotides line up with TRBD2. V lost 5 bases, J lost 4 bases, and 9 bases stayed unmatched. Germline loops: CDR1 SGHTA, CDR2 FQGNSA. This CDR3 spans 15 amino acids. DNA for the CDR3: TGTGCCAGCAGCATTCCCCGCGGGGGTGCAGATACGCAGTATTTT. It codes for CASSIPRGGADTQYF.